This T cell receptor beta chain was captured in a study of alternative splicing in chronic myeloid leukemia remission (dated by TCRdb to about 2020). Some background on the complete study: RNA sequencing was used to profile peripheral blood obtained from chronic-phase CML patients at diagnosis and at remission, and the resulting profiles were compared with those of healthy donors. The median age was approximately 50 years at diagnosis, 56 to 70 at remission and roughly 35 for the healthy controls. The female/male split was 11/5 for diagnosis samples, 8/3 for remission samples and 2/4 for controls. For diagnosis, remission and control samples alike, total RNA was extracted from peripheral blood mononuclear cells using Trizol. On the study overall, not on this receptor specifically: At remission, blood cell composition was reshaped to resemble that of the lymphoid cell-enriched normal controls. Strong differences in blood cell composition were observed between timepoints, with a shift from myeloid progenitor enrichment at diagnosis to mature lymphoid enrichment at remission.

As normal controls, peripheral blood was provided by six healthy donors. Inclusive of the bounding cysteine and phenylalanine, the CDR3 is 14 residues long. The record lacks a DNA sequence. As encoded in the germline V gene (reference sequence), CDR1 is MNHNY while CDR2 is SVGAGI. Libraries were constructed by bulk RNA-seq. The TruSeq Stranded RNA sample prep kit was used to generate libraries of poly-A-enriched mRNA from an input of around 1 ug total RNA. Paired-end sequencing was carried out on a HiSeq 2500, and each sample was sequenced in triplicate. RNA-seq read length was 125 nucleotides per mate. Processing in the source paper ran as follows. Reads were trimmed and aligned to hg38 with STAR v2.7, with quality control by FASTQC, RSeQC and multiqc. Salmon 0.14.1 was used to quantify gene expression levels as transcripts per million (TPM). Principal component analysis suggested that trial, library batch, sequencing batch, treatment regimen and sex did not drive transcriptomic profiles. TCRdb reanalyzed the reads, keeping one entry per CDR3 protein sequence and omitting DNA. Clone size and V and J calls follow TCRdb, not the original study. For this sample the table gives about 350 distinct CDR3 sequences, of which 96% were detected only once. Together, the top ten hold more than 8% of the sample.

In regard to this clonotype: What antigen it recognizes has not been identified.

The TCR sequence derives from a person aged 25 to 49 in good health. The specimen sequenced was PBMCs. This chain joins TRBV6-6 to TRBJ1-5. The CDR3 region reads CASSKRGGYQPQHF.